The next 15 T cell receptor beta chains were all read from a single sample in a study of T-cell reconstitution after alpha-beta-depleted transplantation in children. The TCRbeta library was prepared with unique molecular identifiers. TCRdb ran MiXCR on the PCR reads and lists one entry per CDR3 protein. The sample contains approximately 50,000 distinct CDR3 sequences, 52% of which appear only once. The sequences come from peripheral blood, collected before TCRalphabeta/CD19-depleted stem cell transplant. The receptor set was obtained from a boy under two years old with SCID, due to receive a stem cell transplant.

This clonotype was picked up a small number of times. This chain links TRBV4-2 with TRBJ1-2; possibly TRBD1 for D (6 bases). This CDR3 has 15 amino acids. The V and J ends lost 4 bases and 4 bases respectively, with 16 bases between them. Germline assignment: CDR1 LGHNA and CDR2 YNFKEQ. CDR3 nucleotides: TGTGCCAGCAGCCCCCGCGGGAGGGGGGTCTATGGCTACACCTTC. Encoded protein: CASSPRGRGVYGYTF.

This chain joins TRBV7-9 and TRBJ1-1; D is unresolved. Germline CDR1 and CDR2: SEHNR and FQNEAQ (reference sequence). This CDR3 region has 14 residues. V gave up 3 bases and J gave up 0 bases, with 8 bases separating them. Written as DNA, the CDR3 is TGTGCCAGCAGCTTCCCGGGGATGAACACTGAAGCTTTCTTT. It encodes CASSFPGMNTEAFF.

The J gene is TRBJ2-2, the V gene TRBV12-3 or TRBV12-4; possibly TRBD2 for D (5 bases). The CDR3 totals 14 residues. The germline V and J ends were trimmed by 5 bases and 6 bases, with 13 bases remaining between them. The CDR3 sequence is CASSVGAVPGELFF. As DNA, the CDR3 is TGTGCCAGCAGTGTAGGAGCGGTGCCCGGGGAGCTGTTTTTT.

The rearrangement uses TRBV7-2 and TRBJ2-5; 9 nucleotides match TRBD1. The CDR3 has 21 amino acids. The J segment lost 1 base and the V segment lost 3 bases, leaving 21 bases of the junction unmatched. The germline gives CDR1 SGHTA, CDR2 FQGNSA. In nucleotides, the CDR3 is TGTGCCAGCAGCTTTTCGCTGCCCTACGGGACAGGGACCGAACTCCAAGAGACCCAGTACTTC. It translates to CASSFSLPYGTGTELQETQYF.

The chain is built from TRBV7-8 and TRBJ2-5; D remains ambiguous. Germline loops: CDR1 SGHVS, CDR2 FQNEAQ. The germline V and J ends were trimmed by 7 bases and 4 bases, with 7 bases remaining between them. The CDR3 totals 11 residues. CDR3 sequence reads: CASIDLETQYF. The CDR3 coding sequence is TGTGCCAGCATCGATTTAGAGACCCAGTACTTC.

This rearrangement joins TRBV4-2 to TRBJ1-3; 7 bases map to TRBD1. CDR3 length equals 14 residues. Unmatched junction bases numbered 6, after V lost 8 bases and J lost 2 bases. Per germline, CDR1 LGHNA and CDR2 YNFKEQ. CDR3 coding DNA: TGTGCCAGCGGCCCAGACAGGGCTGGAAACACCATATATTTT. Its translation: CASGPDRAGNTIYF.

J is TRBJ2-7 and V is TRBV18, with D tentatively TRBD1 or TRBD2 (5 bases each). CDR1 is KGHSH and CDR2 is LQKENI in the germline V gene. V was clipped by 2 bases and J by 3 bases, with 5 bases between them. The CDR3 is 12 residues long. The CDR3 nucleotides are TGTGCCAGCTCACCAGGGGGCTACGAGCAGTACTTC. This translates into CASSPGGYEQYF. Full variable domain (missing parts from reference TRBV18 and TRBJ2-7): NAGVMQNPRHLVRRRGQEARLRCSPMKGHSHVYWYRQLPEEGLKFMVYLQKENIIDESGMPKERFSAEFPKEGPSILRIQQVVRGDSAAYFCASSPGGYEQYFGPGTRLTVT.

This sequence joins TRBV6-5 and TRBJ2-1; tentative D call: TRBD2 (6 bases). Looked up from germline, CDR1 is MNHEY and CDR2 is SVGAGI. V was clipped by 0 bases and J by 6 bases, with 21 bases between them. This CDR3 has 18 amino acids. CDR3 region: CASSYSIPVVPGGNEQFF. CDR3 DNA: TGTGCCAGCAGTTACTCGATTCCGGTAGTTCCCGGGGGCAATGAGCAGTTCTTC.

This chain uses TRBV11-2 with TRBJ2-6; perhaps TRBD2 as D (7 bases). The CDR3 sequence is 19 residues long. In germline, CDR1 is SGHAT, CDR2 FQNNGV. The V gene lost 5 bases and the J gene lost 0 bases, with 20 bases spanning the gap. Here the CDR3 reads CASSLPRGATYSGANVLTF. The CDR3 region has the DNA TGTGCCAGCAGCCTCCCCCGGGGGGCGACCTACTCTGGGGCCAACGTCCTGACTTTC.

This chain links TRBV7-3 with TRBJ2-6; D uncertain. Germline-derived CDR1 and CDR2 are SGHTA and FQGTGA. This CDR3 comprises 15 residues. V was shortened by 5 bases and J by 1 base, with 9 bases between the two germline ends. This CDR3 is CASSPTASGANVLTF. Here the CDR3 DNA reads TGTGCCAGCAGCCCTACAGCTTCTGGGGCCAACGTCCTGACTTTC.

The chain employs TRBV21-1 and TRBJ1-2; the table's D gene call, TRBD1, was not cross checked with the DNA. TRBV21-1 is described as a pseudogene. The CDR3 spans 19 residues. For the CDR3, the DNA is TGTGCCAGCAGCAAGGACCAGGGGGCGGTTTCCCATCCTAACTATGGCTACACCTTC. Encoded protein: CASSKDQGAVSHPNYGYTF.

CDR3 coding DNA: TGCGCCAGCAGCTGGGATACTACTAGCAGCACAGATACGCAGTATTTT. Protein: CASSWDTTSSTDTQYF. This chain links TRBV5-1 with TRBJ2-3; D perhaps matches TRBD2 (6 bases). Trimming removed 3 bases from V and 0 bases from J, with 14 bases in between. The CDR3 is 16 amino acids. Germline-derived CDR1 and CDR2 are SGHRS and YFSETQ.

CDR3 coding DNA: TGTGCCAGCAGCTTAGAATGGCAGGGATTAGATACGCAGTATTTT. It translates to CASSLEWQGLDTQYF. The chain carries TRBV7-2 and TRBJ2-3; D may be TRBD1 (5 bases). Trimming took 1 base from V and 5 from J, leaving 13 bases between them. The length of the CDR3 is 15 residues. Germline CDR1 is SGHTA and CDR2 is FQGNSA.

This chain connects TRBV6-2 or TRBV6-3 to TRBJ2-3; D possibly uses TRBD1 or TRBD2 (6 bases each). The CDR3 loop spans 14 amino acids. The germline gives CDR1 MNHEY, CDR2 SVGEGT. Trimming took off 2 bases at V and 4 bases at J, with 10 bases between the two ends. The CDR3 DNA reads TGTGCCAGCAGTTACAACAGGGAGGCAGATACGCAGTATTTT. As protein: CASSYNREADTQYF.

This clonotype was counted a few times. J is TRBJ2-3 and V is TRBV7-2; D call uncertain. V lost 1 base, J lost 2 bases, and 10 bases lay in between. Looked up from germline, CDR1 is SGHTA and CDR2 is FQGNSA. The CDR3 extends over 15 amino acids. CDR3 residues: CASSLGGPLTDTQYF. The CDR3 DNA reads TGTGCCAGCAGCTTAGGTGGCCCTCTCACAGATACGCAGTATTTT.